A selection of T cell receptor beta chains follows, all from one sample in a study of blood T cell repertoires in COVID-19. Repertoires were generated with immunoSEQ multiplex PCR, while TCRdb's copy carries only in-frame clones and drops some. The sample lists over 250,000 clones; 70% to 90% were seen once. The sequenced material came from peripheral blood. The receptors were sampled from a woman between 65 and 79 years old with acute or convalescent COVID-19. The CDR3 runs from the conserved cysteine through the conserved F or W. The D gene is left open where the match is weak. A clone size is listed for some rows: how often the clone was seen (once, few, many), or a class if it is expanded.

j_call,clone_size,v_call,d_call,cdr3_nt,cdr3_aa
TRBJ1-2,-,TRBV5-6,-,TGTGCCAGCAGCTTGTACACAACTAACTATGGCTACACCTTC,CASSLYTTNYGYTF
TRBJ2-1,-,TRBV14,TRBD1,TGTGCCAGTACACAGGGGGCCCACAATGAGCAGTTCTTC,CASTQGAHNEQFF
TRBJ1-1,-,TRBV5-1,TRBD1,TGCGCCAGCAGCCCAATACAGGGGGCAGGCACTGAAGCTTTCTTT,CASSPIQGAGTEAFF
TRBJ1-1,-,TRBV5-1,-,TGCGCCAGCAGCGGGGACACCCTGAACACTGAAGCTTTCTTT,CASSGDTLNTEAFF
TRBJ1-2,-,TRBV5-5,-,TGTGCCAGCAGCTGGAGCGGGGGCGGCTATGGCTACACCTTC,CASSWSGGGYGYTF
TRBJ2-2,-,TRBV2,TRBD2,TGTGCCAGCAGTGGGACTAGCGGATCTACCGGGGAGCTGTTTTTT,CASSGTSGSTGELFF
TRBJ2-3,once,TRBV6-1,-,TGTGCCAGCAGTGAAGGTATAACAGGTCCAGATACGCAGTATTTT,CASSEGITGPDTQYF
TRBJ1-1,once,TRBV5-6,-,TGTGCCAGCAGCTTCACAGGGCGCAGCGCTGAAGCTTTCTTT,CASSFTGRSAEAFF
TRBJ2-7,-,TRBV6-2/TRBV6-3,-,TGTGCCAGCAGCCAGGACACCGGCGCCTACGAGCAGTACTTC,CASSQDTGAYEQYF
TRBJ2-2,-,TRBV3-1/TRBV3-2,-,TGTGCCAGCAGCCAATCAGGGAACACCGGGGAGCTGTTTTTT,CASSQSGNTGELFF
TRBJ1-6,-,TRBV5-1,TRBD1,TGCGCCAGCAGCACGGGGACAGAGTATAATTCACCCCTCCACTTT,CASSTGTEYNSPLHF
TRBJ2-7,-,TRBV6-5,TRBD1,TGTGCCAGTTGGGGGGACAGGGGCAATTACGAGCAGTACTTC,CASWGDRGNYEQYF
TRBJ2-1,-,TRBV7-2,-,TGTGCCAGCAGCCAAACAGGGTTAAACTACAATGAGCAGTTCTTC,CASSQTGLNYNEQFF
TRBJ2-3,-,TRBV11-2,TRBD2,TGTGCCAGCAGCTTAACTAGCGGGGGAAGTAATACGCAGTATTTT,CASSLTSGGSNTQYF
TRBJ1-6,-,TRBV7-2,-,TGTGCCAGCAGCTCATCCGGGACACAGAAGTCACCCCTCCACTTT,CASSSSGTQKSPLHF
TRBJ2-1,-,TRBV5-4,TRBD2,TGTGCCAGCGGGCTAGCGGGACCTTACAATGAGCAGTTCTTC,CASGLAGPYNEQFF
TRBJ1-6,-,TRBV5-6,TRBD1,TGTGCCAGCAGCTTAGGACAGGGGGCTTCTAATTCACCCCTCCACTTT,CASSLGQGASNSPLHF
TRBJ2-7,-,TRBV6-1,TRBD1,TGTGCCAGCAGTGAAATGGGACAGGTGGGAGACGAGCAGTACTTC,CASSEMGQVGDEQYF
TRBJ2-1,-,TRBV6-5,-,TGTGCCAGCAGTACGGATGAGCAGTTCTTC,CASSTDEQFF
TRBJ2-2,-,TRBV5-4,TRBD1,TGTGCCAGCAGCCGGGACAGGGGCACCGGGGAGCTGTTTTTT,CASSRDRGTGELFF
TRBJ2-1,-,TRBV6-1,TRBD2,TGTGCCAGCAGTGTTACTAGCGGGGTTCTCTACAATGAGCAGTTCTTC,CASSVTSGVLYNEQFF
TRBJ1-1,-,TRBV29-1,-,TGCAGCGTCCGGGGGAACACTGAAGCTTTCTTT,CSVRGNTEAFF
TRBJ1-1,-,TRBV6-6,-,TGTGCCAGCGAGTCGAACACTGAAGCTTTCTTT,CASESNTEAFF
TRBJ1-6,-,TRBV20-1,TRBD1,TGCAGTGCCAGGGGGGATTCACCCCTCCACTTT,CSARGDSPLHF
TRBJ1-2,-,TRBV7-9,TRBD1,TGTGCCAGCAGCTTTTCCGGGACAGGGGGTTGGGGCTACACCTTC,CASSFSGTGGWGYTF
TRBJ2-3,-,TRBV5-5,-,TGTGCCAGCAGCCCCGAGCGGAGCACAGATACGCAGTATTTT,CASSPERSTDTQYF
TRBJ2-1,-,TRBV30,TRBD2,TGTGCCTGGAGTGCCCCCAGCGGGGGGACCTCTAGGGATGAGCAGTTCTTC,CAWSAPSGGTSRDEQFF
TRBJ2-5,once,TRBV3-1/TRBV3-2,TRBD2,TGTGCCAGCAGCCTTCGGGGGGGAGCGGAGGAGACCCAGTACTTC,CASSLRGGAEETQYF
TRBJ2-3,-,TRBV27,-,TGTGCCAGCAGTGCTCAACAGGGAAGGGGGGATACGCAGTATTTT,CASSAQQGRGDTQYF
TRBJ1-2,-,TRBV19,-,TGTGCCAGTAGTAGGGTTCAGGGGACCTATGGCTACACCTTC,CASSRVQGTYGYTF
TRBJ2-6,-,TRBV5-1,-,TGCGCCAGCAGCTTCCGGGGGGCCGCCTCTGGGGCCAACGTCCTGACTTTC,CASSFRGAASGANVLTF
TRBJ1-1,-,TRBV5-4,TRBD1,TGTGCCAGCAGCACGGGACAGGGGGGCACTGAAGCTTTCTTT,CASSTGQGGTEAFF
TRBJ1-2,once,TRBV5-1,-,TGCGCCAGCAGCTTGGCGCCGGCTAACTATGGCTACACCTTC,CASSLAPANYGYTF
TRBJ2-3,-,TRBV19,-,TGTGCCAGTAGTATAGGCGCTAGCATTGTAACGCAGTATTTT,CASSIGASIVTQYF
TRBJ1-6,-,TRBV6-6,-,TGTGCCAGCAGTTACATATTTCGGGGGGATTCACCCCTCCACTTT,CASSYIFRGDSPLHF
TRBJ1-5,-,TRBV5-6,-,TGTGCCAGCAGCTCTAACAGGGATTTTCAGCCCCAGCATTTT,CASSSNRDFQPQHF
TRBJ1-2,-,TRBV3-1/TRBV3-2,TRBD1,TGTGCCAGCAGCCACCGGACAGGGGTACAGAACTATGGCTACACCTTC,CASSHRTGVQNYGYTF
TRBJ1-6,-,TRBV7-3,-,TGTGCCAGCAGCAACCCAGGGTCACCCCTCCACTTT,CASSNPGSPLHF
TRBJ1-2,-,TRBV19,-,TGTGCCACCCGGGGGGCAGGGGTTAACTATGGCTACACCTTC,CATRGAGVNYGYTF
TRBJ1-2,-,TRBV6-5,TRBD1,TGTGCCAGCAGTTACCATACAGGGGACTATGGCTACACCTTC,CASSYHTGDYGYTF
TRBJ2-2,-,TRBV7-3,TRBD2,TGTGCCAGCAGCCCGCATTTGGGAGGGACCGGGGAGCTGTTTTTT,CASSPHLGGTGELFF
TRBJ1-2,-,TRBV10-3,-,TGTGCCATCAGTGAGACGGGCAGGGCCCTCTATGGCTACACCTTC,CAISETGRALYGYTF
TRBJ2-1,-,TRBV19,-,TGTGCCAGTAGTATGTCAGACAAGCACAATGAGCAGTTCTTC,CASSMSDKHNEQFF
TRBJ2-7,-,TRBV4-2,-,TGTGCCAGCAGCCAAGATTCTAGAAGCTACGAGCAGTACTTC,CASSQDSRSYEQYF
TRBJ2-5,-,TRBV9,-,TGTGCCAGCAGCGCCCCGTGGAGCGGGGAGACCCAGTACTTC,CASSAPWSGETQYF
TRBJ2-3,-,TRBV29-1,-,TGCAGCGTTGAAGATCCTCCTGGCACAGATACGCAGTATTTT,CSVEDPPGTDTQYF
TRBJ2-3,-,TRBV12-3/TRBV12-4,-,TGTGCCAGCACCCCGGACAGAGATACGCAGTATTTT,CASTPDRDTQYF
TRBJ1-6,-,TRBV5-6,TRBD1,TGTGCCAGCAGCAACTTCGGACAGGGGTCTGATTCACCCCTCCACTTT,CASSNFGQGSDSPLHF
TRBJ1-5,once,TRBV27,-,TGTGCCAGCAGTTTAATTTTGGGCAGGCCAATCTTT,CASSLILGRPIF
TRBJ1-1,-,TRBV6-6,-,TGTGCCAGCAGTTCCTTAGGCCCGGGGACTGAAGCTTTCTTT,CASSSLGPGTEAFF
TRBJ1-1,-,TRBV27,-,TGTGCCAGCATCCAACAGGGAAGGGGGGCTTTCTTT,CASIQQGRGAFF
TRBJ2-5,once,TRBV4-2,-,TGTGCCAGCAGCCAAGGGTCCGGGGAAGAGACCCAGTACTTC,CASSQGSGEETQYF
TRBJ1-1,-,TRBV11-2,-,TGTGCCAGCAGCTTCACGGTCCGAGCCGCTGTAGCTTTCTTT,CASSFTVRAAVAFF
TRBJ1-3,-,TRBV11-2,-,TGTGCCAGCAGCTTAGATCGACTCAACACCATATATTTT,CASSLDRLNTIYF
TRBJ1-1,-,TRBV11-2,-,TGTGCCAGCAGCTTCTCAACAGGGTACACTGAAGCTTTCTTT,CASSFSTGYTEAFF
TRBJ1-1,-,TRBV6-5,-,TGTGCCAGCAGTTACTCCTCGGTGAACACTGAAGCTTTCTTT,CASSYSSVNTEAFF
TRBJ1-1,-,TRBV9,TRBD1,TGTGCCAGCAGCGTTCTGGACAGGGCTGACACTGAAGCTTTCTTT,CASSVLDRADTEAFF
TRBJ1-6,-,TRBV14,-,TGTGCCAGCAGCCACCGAGTCGATTCACCCCTCCACTTT,CASSHRVDSPLHF
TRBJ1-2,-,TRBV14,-,TGTGCCAGCAGCCAAAGCAGGGCGTCGGGCTACACCTTC,CASSQSRASGYTF
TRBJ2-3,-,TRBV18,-,TGTGCCAGCTCACCGACACTACTAGGGACAGATACGCAGTATTTT,CASSPTLLGTDTQYF